The clone carrying this T cell receptor (beta chain) came up a few times. Antigen unknown. The data derive from a study of Ad26.COV2.S vaccination and SARS-CoV-2 variants. The overall study: Intramuscular Ad26.COV2.S doses were given once or twice, 56 days apart.

The repertoire was sequenced with immunoSEQ multiplex PCR; TCRdb's copy has only in-frame clones and lacks some. The table shows some 300,000 clones, with more than 70% occurring only once. Trimming took off 7 bases at V and 1 base at J, with 8 bases between the two ends. The CDR3 is 12 amino acids. CDR1 and CDR2 from the germline V gene are SNHLY and FYNNEI. Treatment indicated: approximately 18 received Ad26.COV2.S at low or high dose, single or two shots; 5 received placebo; per-sample allocation not given. Specimens were obtained on day 63 following the first vaccine or placebo injection. The donor was a Boston adult aged 18-55 years. Study results and limitations: Spike-specific TCR breadth in vaccine recipients exceeded that seen in placebo recipients.

The TCR sequence derives from a person aged 18-60 years who received the Ad26.COV2.S COVID-19 vaccine or a placebo. The J gene is TRBJ2-7, the V gene TRBV2; D uncertain. This sample comprised peripheral blood, obtained in a trial of Ad26.COV2.S vaccine versus placebo. CDR3 sequence: CASTAGSYEQYF. CDR3 nucleotide sequence: TGTGCCAGCACGGCCGGATCCTACGAGCAGTACTTC.